This T cell receptor (beta chain) came from a study of PD-L1 blockade in urothelial cancer. The wider study: Analyses were performed on blood at 3 weeks after treatment start (the second dose) and at 6 weeks.

Added to each PCR by spiking were synthetic TCR analog templates. The protocol was immunoSEQ multiplex PCR, while the TCRdb copy is restricted to in-frame clones and leaves out a portion. Among roughly 50,000 clones listed, 87% were seen once. As for time point: pretreatment peripheral blood. It was locally advanced or metastatic urothelial carcinoma that patients had. Remarks on this clone: Its antigen is as yet unknown.

Trimming took off 6 bases at V and 5 bases at J, with 7 bases between the two ends. CDR1 is MNHEY and CDR2 is SVGAGI in the germline V gene. The CDR3 has 11 amino acids. General study findings and limits: A pretreatment blood TCR clonality that fell below the median predicted better progression-free and overall survival.

The source material was PBMCs, sampled around atezolizumab (anti-PD-L1) treatment. The clonotype comes from a woman aged 55-75 years with urothelial cancer. The V and J genes are TRBV6-5 and TRBJ2-5; D remains ambiguous. CDR3 protein: CASRSLETQYF. Here the CDR3 DNA reads TGTGCCAGCAGATCCCTCGAGACCCAGTACTTC.